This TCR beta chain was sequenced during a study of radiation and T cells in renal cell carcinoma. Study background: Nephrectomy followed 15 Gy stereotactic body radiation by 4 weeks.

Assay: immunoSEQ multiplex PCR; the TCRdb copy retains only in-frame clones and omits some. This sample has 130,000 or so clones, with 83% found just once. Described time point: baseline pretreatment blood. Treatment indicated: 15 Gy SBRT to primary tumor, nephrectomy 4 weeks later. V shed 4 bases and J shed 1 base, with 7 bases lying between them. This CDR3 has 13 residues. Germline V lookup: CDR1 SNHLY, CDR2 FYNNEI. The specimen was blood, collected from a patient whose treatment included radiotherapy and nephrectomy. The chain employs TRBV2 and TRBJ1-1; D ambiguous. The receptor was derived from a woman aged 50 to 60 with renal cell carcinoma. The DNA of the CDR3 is TGTGCCAGCAGTGTATTTCAGAACACTGAAGCTTTCTTT. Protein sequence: CASSVFQNTEAFF.